This TCR beta chain stems from a study of blood T cell repertoires in COVID-19. Background on the study: PBMCs, B-cell-depleted T cells, or T cells were the source of the cDNA or gDNA that made up the material.

Original handling: Reference gene primers were amplified, and this amplification served to estimate nucleated cell counts. The assay was immunoSEQ multiplex PCR, and TCRdb's table has in-frame clones only and misses some. V and J calls and clone size follow that table, whereas D and trimming were derived from the DNA. The data show about 170,000 clones, approximately 90% seen once. Patients of the Seattle cohort, enrolled during active infection, were followed longitudinally. The germline V gene encodes CDR1 SGHRS and CDR2 YFSETQ. CDR3 length equals 15 residues. The ends lost 8 bases at V and 0 bases at J; junction bases unmatched: 6.

V and J are TRBV5-1 and TRBJ2-1; TRBD2 agrees at 9 bases. The TCR comes from a man younger than 35 with COVID-19, enrolled during active disease. Specimen: peripheral blood. CDR3 residues: CASSTSGLSYNEQFF. The CDR3 coding sequence is TGCGCCAGTTCGACTAGCGGCCTCTCCTACAATGAGCAGTTCTTC. Based on the CDR3 plus reference TRBV5-1 and TRBJ2-1, the full variable domain is KAGVTQTPRYLIKTRGQQVTLSCSPISGHRSVSWYQQTPGQGLQFLFEYFSETQRNKGNFPGRFSGRQFSNSRSEMNVSTLELGDSALYLCASSTSGLSYNEQFFGPGTRLTVL.